The present TCR beta chain was sequenced within a study of technical replicates of blood from several donors. Measured with immunoSEQ multiplex PCR; TCRdb has only the in-frame clones, and not every one. The data show around 75,000 clones, with approximately 90% seen just once and 0.27% held by the top ten. CDR1 GTSNPN and CDR2 SVGIG come from the germline V gene (reference sequence). The CDR3 is made up of 15 amino acids. V shed 0 bases and J shed 0 bases, with 11 bases lying between them. The sequenced material came from T cells isolated from PBMCs. This sequence originates from a human donor in good health. This rearrangement joins TRBV30 to TRBJ1-2, with D unresolved. CDR3 DNA: TGTGCCTGGAGTGTACTTCCAAGCTCTAACTATGGCTACACCTTC. Protein: CAWSVLPSSNYGYTF.